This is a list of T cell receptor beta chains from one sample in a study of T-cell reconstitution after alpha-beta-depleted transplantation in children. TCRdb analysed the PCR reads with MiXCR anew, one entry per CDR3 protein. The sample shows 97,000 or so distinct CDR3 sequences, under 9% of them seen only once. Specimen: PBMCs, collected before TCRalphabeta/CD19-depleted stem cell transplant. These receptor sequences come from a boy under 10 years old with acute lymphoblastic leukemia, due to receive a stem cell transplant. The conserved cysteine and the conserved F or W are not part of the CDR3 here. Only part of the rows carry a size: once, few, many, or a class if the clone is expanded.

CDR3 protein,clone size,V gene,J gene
SVAGRSSYEQY,-,TRBV29-1,TRBJ2-7
ASSHARSRTYEQY,-,TRBV4-3,TRBJ2-7
ASSSTLQETQY,many,TRBV11-2,TRBJ2-5
ASSHGQGDNQPQH,few,TRBV7-6,TRBJ1-5
ASSSPPGLRNTEAF,few,TRBV11-1,TRBJ1-1
ASSQAGGNTIY,many,TRBV14,TRBJ1-3
ASSQAESGILNTEAF,-,TRBV4-1,TRBJ1-1
ASSQTGGAGETQY,-,TRBV6-4,TRBJ2-5
ASSPLTSGWPNEQF,few,TRBV6-2/TRBV6-3,TRBJ2-1
ASSSGFPGGTQY,few,TRBV27,TRBJ2-5
ASSVVASGGQETQY,-,TRBV9,TRBJ2-5
ASSLRTGSSYNSPLH,few,TRBV2,TRBJ1-6
ASSPDGRAPEETQY,-,TRBV13,TRBJ2-5
ASSLRGVGRGESYNEQF,-,TRBV11-1,TRBJ2-1
ASSDGEGGYGYT,many,TRBV6-4,TRBJ1-2
ASSGARGGTDTQY,-,TRBV2,TRBJ2-3
ASSLGQGYNEQF,many,TRBV5-1,TRBJ2-1
SAPTGGIETQY,many,TRBV20-1,TRBJ2-5
ASSVAVSYEQY,many,TRBV9,TRBJ2-7